This paragraph reports one T cell receptor (beta chain). Per the original data handling: Quantification of nucleated cells was approximated via reference gene primer amplification. Sequencing used immunoSEQ multiplex PCR; TCRdb keeps in-frame clones, though not all of them. V, J and clone size reflect that table, while D and trimming were determined from the DNA. The sample records roughly 300,000 clones, about 76% being singletons. The data stem from a study of blood T cell repertoires in COVID-19. Overall study context: Samples representing acute and convalescent COVID-19 were sourced from the United States, Italy and Spain. T cells, B-cell-depleted T cells, or PBMCs supplied cDNA or gDNA.

From germline, CDR1 is SGHTA and CDR2 FQGTGA. V shed 0 bases and J shed 13 bases, with 15 bases lying between them. The CDR3 runs to 13 residues. The clonotype was recovered from a woman aged 55-75 years with active or convalescent COVID-19. Sequenced: peripheral blood. This chain connects TRBV7-3 to TRBJ1-1; no clear D gene. The CDR3 is CASSLTPRAGVFF. CDR3 DNA sequence: TGTGCCAGCAGCTTAACCCCTCGGGCCGGGGTTTTCTTT.